Listed below are T cell receptor beta chains from one sample, sequenced in a study of T cell responses to AZD1222 COVID-19 vaccine. Measured with immunoSEQ multiplex PCR; TCRdb has only the in-frame clones, and not every one. The repertoire holds 110,000 or so clones, with roughly nine tenths as singletons. The sample here was peripheral blood, taken on day 0 of MenACWY control vaccination. The receptors shown here come from an adult in good health. The CDR3 runs from the conserved cysteine through the conserved F or W. The D gene is left open where the match is weak. Size is omitted from some rows. Given values are once, few, many or a class for expanded clones.

>TRBJ1-2|TRBV2|.|.|13
CASSDGLVDGYTF
TGTGCCAGCAGTGACGGTCTTGTGGATGGCTACACCTTC
>TRBJ2-1|TRBV4-1|.|TRBD1|15
CASSQERTGGTEQFF
TGCGCCAGCAGCCAAGAGAGGACAGGGGGCACTGAGCAGTTCTTC
>TRBJ1-6|TRBV27|once|.|14
CASSFGQNNSPLHF
TGTGCCAGCAGTTTCGGACAGAATAATTCACCCCTCCACTTT
>TRBJ1-3|TRBV6-1|.|.|14
CASSEAHSGNTIYF
TGTGCCAGCAGTGAAGCCCACTCTGGAAACACCATATATTTT
>TRBJ1-2|TRBV24-1|.|TRBD1|12
CATAGQGIGYTF
TGTGCCACCGCAGGACAGGGGATAGGCTACACCTTC
>TRBJ1-2|TRBV5-4|.|.|14
CASSLVASLYGYTF
TGTGCCAGCAGCTTGGTTGCCAGCCTCTATGGCTACACCTTC
>TRBJ1-2|TRBV9|.|TRBD1|14
CASSVSTGGYGYTF
TGTGCCAGCAGCGTTTCGACAGGGGGCTATGGCTACACCTTC
>TRBJ1-3|TRBV18|.|.|17
CASSPIQGRASGNTIYF
TGTGCCAGCTCACCTATCCAGGGAAGGGCCTCTGGAAACACCATATATTTT
>TRBJ1-2|TRBV9|.|.|14
CASSVGGAGSGYTF
TGTGCCAGCAGCGTAGGCGGAGCAGGGTCTGGCTACACCTTC
>TRBJ1-2|TRBV19|.|TRBD1|15
CASRPTTGGMSGYTF
TGTGCCAGTAGACCCACGACAGGGGGAATGAGTGGCTACACCTTC
>TRBJ2-5|TRBV7-6|.|.|13
CASSLGHKETQYF
TGTGCCAGCAGCTTAGGACACAAAGAGACCCAGTACTTC
>TRBJ1-1|TRBV5-1|.|TRBD1|17
CASSLVGRDTGDTEAFF
TGCGCCAGCAGCTTGGTGGGCCGGGACACAGGGGACACTGAAGCTTTCTTT
>TRBJ1-5|TRBV7-2|.|.|15
CASSLDRVSNQPQHF
TGTGCCAGCAGCTTAGACAGGGTCAGCAATCAGCCCCAGCATTTT
>TRBJ2-6|TRBV5-3|.|TRBD1|18
CARSFKDRGTEGANVLTF
TGTGCCAGAAGCTTCAAGGACAGGGGTACTGAGGGGGCCAACGTCCTGACTTTC
>TRBJ2-1|TRBV3-1/TRBV3-2|.|.|12
CASSQEGSEQFF
TGTGCCAGCAGCCAAGAAGGGAGTGAGCAGTTCTTC
>TRBJ1-1|TRBV5-8|.|.|14
CASSRTLMNTEAFF
TGTGCCAGCAGCCGGACACTAATGAACACTGAAGCTTTCTTT